The 17 T cell receptor beta chains below come from one sample, sequenced in a study of T cell responses to AZD1222 COVID-19 vaccine. The assay was immunoSEQ multiplex PCR, and TCRdb's table has in-frame clones only and misses some. The profile shows more than 150,000 clones, 92% of them singletons. The starting material was peripheral blood, obtained 28 days after the second AZD1222 dose. These receptor sequences come from an adult who received the AZD1222 COVID-19 vaccine.

The chain carries TRBV5-4 and TRBJ2-7; 9 bases are a match to TRBD1. Germline CDR1 is SGHNT and CDR2 is YYREEE (reference sequence). J lost 4 bases, V lost 4 bases, and 15 bases had no gene match. The CDR3 has 17 amino acids. CDR3 sequence (DNA): TGTGCCAGCAGCAGGGACGGGGGACAGACAGGGGGGTACGAGCAGTACTTC. It encodes CASSRDGGQTGGYEQYF.

This clone was observed once. V and J are TRBV7-9 and TRBJ2-7; maybe TRBD1 (6 bases). The CDR3 is made up of 13 amino acids. The germline CDR1 and CDR2 sequences are SEHNR and FQNEAQ (reference sequence). Trimming removed 3 bases at V and 2 bases at J, with 8 bases between. CDR3 sequence (DNA): TGTGCCAGCAGCTTTTCAGGGGCCTACGAGCAGTACTTC. Translation: CASSFSGAYEQYF.

This chain uses TRBV10-3 with TRBJ2-3; TRBD1 is a possible D gene (6 bases). Trimming shortened V by 10 bases and J by 5 bases, and 10 bases separated the two germline ends. CDR1 and CDR2 from the germline V gene are ENHRY and SYGVKD. The length of the CDR3 is 11 residues. Here the CDR3 DNA reads TGTGCCACCAAGGACAGAGATACGCAGTATTTT. Its protein product is CATKDRDTQYF.

V is TRBV5-1 and J is TRBJ1-1; weak D call: TRBD1 (6 bases). The germline CDR1 and CDR2 sequences are SGHRS and YFSETQ. The CDR3 contains 12 residues. V lost 4 bases, J lost 7 bases, and 11 bases lay in between. CDR3 nucleotide sequence: TGCGCCAGCAGCCCCGGGACACATGAAGCTTTCTTT. This encodes CASSPGTHEAFF.

This clone was found a few times. The CDR3 loop is CASSFFLAGGLSTDTQYF. The CDR3 nucleotides are TGTGCCAGCAGTTTTTTTCTAGCGGGAGGACTAAGCACAGATACGCAGTATTTT. The chain recombines TRBV27 with TRBJ2-3; TRBD2 aligns across 11 bases. Germline CDR1 MNHEY, CDR2 SMNVEV (reference sequence). V trimming: 3 bases; J trimming: 0 bases; junction bases outside the gene matches: 8. This CDR3 spans 18 amino acids.

The genes are TRBV3-1 (or the pseudogene TRBV3-2) and TRBJ1-5; a weak D match, TRBD1 (5 bases). CDR1 is LGHDT, CDR2 YNNKEL, per germline (reference sequence). V was clipped by 4 bases and J by 2 bases, with 9 bases between them. This CDR3 has 14 residues. The CDR3 nucleotides are TGTGCCAGCAGCCCAGGGACGGGCAATCAGCCCCAGCATTTT. Its protein product is CASSPGTGNQPQHF.

This clone has just one count. The V gene is TRBV28, the J gene TRBJ2-7, with TRBD2 identical over 10 bases. Germline-derived CDR1 and CDR2 are MDHEN and SYDVKM. V shed 6 bases and J 3 bases; nucleotides not matched to a gene: 5. The CDR3 is made up of 14 amino acids. In DNA, the CDR3 is TGTGCCAGCAGCCCCCGGACTAGCGGCTACGAGCAGTACTTC. It encodes CASSPRTSGYEQYF.

DNA for the CDR3: TGCGCCAGCAGGCCCGGGACAGGAGGCGATAATTCACCCCTCCACTTT. Translated: CASRPGTGGDNSPLHF. The chain joins TRBV5-1 to TRBJ1-6; 8 positions agree with TRBD1. Germline V gene data show CDR1 as SGHRS and CDR2 as YFSETQ. The length of the CDR3 is 16 residues. V was clipped by 5 bases and J by 5 bases; unmatched bases: 9.

This clone was picked up one time. The chain carries TRBV11-2 and TRBJ1-4; D is undetermined. The V end was cut by 5 bases, the J end by 0 bases, with 10 bases between. Germline assignment: CDR1 SGHAT and CDR2 FQNNGV. There are 15 residues in the CDR3. The CDR3 loop reads CASSPSAATNEKLFF. In nucleotides, the CDR3 is TGTGCCAGCAGCCCCTCCGCTGCAACTAATGAAAAACTGTTTTTT.

This clone was found a few times. CDR3 DNA: TGTGCCAGCAGTCAAACGGTGCGGTTTTTTTCGAGAGAGACCCAGTACTTC. Translated: CASSQTVRFFSRETQYF. This chain links TRBV27 with TRBJ2-5; D not resolved. The V gene lost 5 bases and the J gene lost 4 bases, with 23 bases spanning the gap. The germline V gene encodes CDR1 MNHEY and CDR2 SMNVEV (reference sequence). The CDR3 spans 17 residues.

The V call is TRBV18, the J call TRBJ1-2; D not certain. V was cut by 3 bases and J by 3 bases, with 11 bases left in between. This CDR3 has 14 residues. CDR1 is KGHSH, CDR2 LQKENI, per germline. The CDR3 nucleotides are TGTGCCAGCTCACCCCCAGACCGATACTATGGCTACACCTTC. Encoded protein: CASSPPDRYYGYTF.

The CDR3: CASSPKTGAGNTIYF. The CDR3 coding sequence is TGTGCCAGCAGCCCGAAGACAGGGGCTGGAAACACCATATATTTT. The chain employs TRBV6-5 and TRBJ1-3; 8 bases are a match to TRBD1. The CDR3 consists of 15 residues. Germline CDR1 and CDR2: MNHEY and SVGAGI. V lost 6 bases and J lost 2; bases outside the gene matches: 6.

The rearrangement links TRBV18 to TRBJ2-3, with D unresolved. This CDR3 region has 14 residues. Trimming took off 3 bases at V and 4 bases at J, with 11 bases between the two ends. Germline V gene sequence: CDR1 KGHSH, CDR2 LQKENI. Here the CDR3 DNA reads TGTGCCAGCTCACCCTCCTGGCCCTCAGATACGCAGTATTTT. Translated: CASSPSWPSDTQYF.

This clone was picked up one time. V is TRBV30 and J is TRBJ2-2, with 8 bases lining up with TRBD1. CDR1 is GTSNPN, CDR2 SVGIG, per germline (reference sequence). The CDR3 runs to 13 residues. The V segment lost 3 bases and the J segment 4 bases; nucleotides outside the gene matches: 1. CDR3 nucleotide sequence: TGTGCCTGGAGGGGACAGGCCACCGGGGAGCTGTTTTTT. Amino acid sequence: CAWRGQATGELFF.

As to this clone: A read error may account for a junction end that differs from germline. This chain links TRBV6-5 with TRBJ2-1; perhaps D is TRBD1 or TRBD2 (5 bases each). The CDR3 spans 14 residues. From germline, CDR1 is MNHEY and CDR2 SVGAGI. The CDR3: CASSDSGTIDEQFF. For the CDR3, the DNA is TGTGCCAGCAGTGACTCCGGGACCATCGATGAGCAGTTCTTC.

This clone was observed once. V and J are TRBV19 and TRBJ1-2, with TRBD1 matching over 12 bases. V shed 4 bases, J shed 5 bases, and the junction held 14 bases outside the gene matches. The CDR3 is 18 residues long. Germline CDR1 is LNHDA and CDR2 is SQIVND (reference sequence). Here the CDR3 reads CASSTRGQGARKVYGYTF. The DNA for the CDR3 is TGTGCCAGTAGTACCAGGGGACAGGGGGCGCGTAAGGTATATGGCTACACCTTC. Full variable domain (outside the CDR3, taken from reference TRBV19 and TRBJ1-2): DGGITQSPKYLFRKEGQNVTLSCEQNLNHDAMYWYRQDPGQGLRLIYYSQIVNDFQKGDIAEGYSVSREKKESFPLTVTSAQKNPTAFYLCASSTRGQGARKVYGYTFGSGTRLTVV.

The rearrangement uses TRBV5-8 and TRBJ1-2, with a weak D call TRBD1 (5 bases). The germline V gene encodes CDR1 SGHTS and CDR2 YDEGEE. Trimming removed 4 bases at V and 0 bases at J, with 16 bases between. The CDR3 consists of 16 residues. CDR3 nucleotide sequence: TGTGCCAGCAGCGCTCCCGGGGCCAGGGCTAACTATGGCTACACCTTC. Its protein product is CASSAPGARANYGYTF. Full variable domain (remainder filled in from reference TRBV5-8 and TRBJ1-2): EAGVTQSPTHLIKTRGQQATLRCSPISGHTSVYWYQQALGLGLQFLLWYDEGEERNRGNFPPRFSGRQFPNYSSELNVNALELEDSALYLCASSAPGARANYGYTFGSGTRLTVV.